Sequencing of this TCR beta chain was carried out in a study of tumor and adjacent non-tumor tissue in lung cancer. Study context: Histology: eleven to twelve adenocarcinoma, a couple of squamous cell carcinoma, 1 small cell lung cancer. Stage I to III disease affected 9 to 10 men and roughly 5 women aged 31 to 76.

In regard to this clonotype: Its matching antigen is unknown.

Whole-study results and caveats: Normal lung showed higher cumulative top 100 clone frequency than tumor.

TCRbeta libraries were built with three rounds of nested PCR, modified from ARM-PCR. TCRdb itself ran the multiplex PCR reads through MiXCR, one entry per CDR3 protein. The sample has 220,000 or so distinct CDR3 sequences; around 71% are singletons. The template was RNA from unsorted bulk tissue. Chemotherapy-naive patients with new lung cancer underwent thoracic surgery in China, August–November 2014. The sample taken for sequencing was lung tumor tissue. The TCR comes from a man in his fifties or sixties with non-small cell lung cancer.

The chain's CDR3 is CSARDHGTGSYEQYF. In DNA form, the CDR3 reads TGCAGTGCTAGAGATCATGGGACAGGGAGCTACGAGCAGTACTTC. The chain employs TRBV20-1 and TRBJ2-7; TRBD1 matches at 9 bases. Germline-derived CDR1 and CDR2 are DFQATT and SNEGSKA (reference sequence). The CDR3 runs 15 residues. The V and J ends lost 0 bases and 3 bases, in that order; junction bases with no gene match: 6.